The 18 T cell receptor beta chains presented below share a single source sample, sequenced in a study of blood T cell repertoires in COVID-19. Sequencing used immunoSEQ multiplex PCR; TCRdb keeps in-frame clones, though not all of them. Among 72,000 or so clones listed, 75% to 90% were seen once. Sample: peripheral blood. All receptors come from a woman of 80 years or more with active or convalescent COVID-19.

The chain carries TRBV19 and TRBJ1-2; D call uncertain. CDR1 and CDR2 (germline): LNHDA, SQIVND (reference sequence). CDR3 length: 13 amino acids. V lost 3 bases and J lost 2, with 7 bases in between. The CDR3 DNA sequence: TGTGCCAGTAGTATCGGAGGGAACTATGGCTACACCTTC. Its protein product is CASSIGGNYGYTF.

The CDR3 DNA is TGTGCCAGCAGCTCAAGAGCGGGGGGGAAGGAGACCCAGTACTTC. This sequence encodes CASSSRAGGKETQYF. V gene TRBV7-9 combines with J gene TRBJ2-5; 10 bases align to TRBD2. J gave up 5 bases and V 4 bases, and 7 bases lay outside the gene matches. The CDR3 spans 15 residues. Per germline, CDR1 SEHNR and CDR2 FQNEAQ (reference sequence).

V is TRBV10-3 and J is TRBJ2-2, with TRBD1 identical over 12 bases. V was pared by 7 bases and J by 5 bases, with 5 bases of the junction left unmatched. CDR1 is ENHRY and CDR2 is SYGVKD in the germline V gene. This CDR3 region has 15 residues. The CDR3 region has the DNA TGTGCCATCAAGGGGGACAGGGGGCGAACCGGGGAGCTGTTTTTT. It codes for CAIKGDRGRTGELFF.

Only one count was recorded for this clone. DNA of the CDR3: TGTGCCAGCAGTTTGGAAGGGACTTTAAGTTCACCCCTCCACTTT. Residues: CASSLEGTLSSPLHF. The V gene is TRBV9, the J gene TRBJ1-6; maybe TRBD1 (5 bases). CDR1 is SGDLS and CDR2 is YYNGEE in the germline V gene. V shed 5 bases and J shed 9 bases, with 18 bases lying between them. The CDR3 length is 15 residues.

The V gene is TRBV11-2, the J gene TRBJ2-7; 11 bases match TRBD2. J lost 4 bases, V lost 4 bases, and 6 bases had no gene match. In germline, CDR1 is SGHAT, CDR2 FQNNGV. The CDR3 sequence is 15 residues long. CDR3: CASSSIAGGAYEQYF. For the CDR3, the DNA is TGTGCCAGCAGCTCTATAGCGGGGGGGGCGTACGAGCAGTACTTC.

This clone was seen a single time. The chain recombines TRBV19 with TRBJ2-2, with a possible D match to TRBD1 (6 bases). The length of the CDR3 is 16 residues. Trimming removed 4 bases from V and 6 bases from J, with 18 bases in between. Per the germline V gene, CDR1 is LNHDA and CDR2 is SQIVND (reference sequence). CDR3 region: CASSTLREQGAGELFF. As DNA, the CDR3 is TGTGCCAGTAGTACCCTCCGAGAACAGGGTGCCGGGGAGCTGTTTTTT.

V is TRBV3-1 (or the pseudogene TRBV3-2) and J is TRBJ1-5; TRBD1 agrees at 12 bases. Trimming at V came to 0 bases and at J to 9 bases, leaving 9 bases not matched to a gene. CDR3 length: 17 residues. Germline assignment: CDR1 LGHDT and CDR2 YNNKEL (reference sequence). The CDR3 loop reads CASSQDGGQGAIWPQHF. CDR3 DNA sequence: TGTGCCAGCAGCCAAGATGGGGGACAGGGGGCAATTTGGCCCCAGCATTTT.

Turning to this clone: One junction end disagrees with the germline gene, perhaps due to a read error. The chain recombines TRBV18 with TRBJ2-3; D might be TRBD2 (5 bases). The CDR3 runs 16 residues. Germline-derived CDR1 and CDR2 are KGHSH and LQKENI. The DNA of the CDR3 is TGTGCCAGCTTACCAGCTAGCTCCGCACAGACAGATACGCAGTATTTT. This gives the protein CASLPASSAQTDTQYF.

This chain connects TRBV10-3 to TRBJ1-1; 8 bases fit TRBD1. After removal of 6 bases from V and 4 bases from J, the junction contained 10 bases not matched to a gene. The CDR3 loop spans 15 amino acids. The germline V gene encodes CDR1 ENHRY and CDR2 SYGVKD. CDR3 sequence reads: CAISATGGVSTEAFF. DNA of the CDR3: TGTGCCATCAGCGCCACAGGGGGGGTCAGCACTGAAGCTTTCTTT.

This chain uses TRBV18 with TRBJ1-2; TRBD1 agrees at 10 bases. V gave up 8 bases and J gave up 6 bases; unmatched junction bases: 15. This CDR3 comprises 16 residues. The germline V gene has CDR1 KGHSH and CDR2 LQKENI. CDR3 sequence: CASTSGTGAFRDGYTF. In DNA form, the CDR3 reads TGTGCCAGCACGTCCGGGACAGGGGCTTTTCGGGATGGCTACACCTTC.

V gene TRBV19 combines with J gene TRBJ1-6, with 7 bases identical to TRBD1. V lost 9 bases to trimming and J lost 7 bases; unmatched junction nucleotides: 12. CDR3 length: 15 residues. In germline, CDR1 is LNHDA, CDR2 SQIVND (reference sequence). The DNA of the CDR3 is TGTGCCAGCAAGAGCCAGGGACAGCTAAATTCACCCCTCCACTTT. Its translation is CASKSQGQLNSPLHF.

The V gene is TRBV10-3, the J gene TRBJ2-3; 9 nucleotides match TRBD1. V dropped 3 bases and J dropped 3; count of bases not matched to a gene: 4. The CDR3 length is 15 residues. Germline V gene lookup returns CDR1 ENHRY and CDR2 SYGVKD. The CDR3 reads CAISDPGQGTDTQYF. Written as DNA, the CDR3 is TGTGCCATCAGTGACCCCGGACAGGGGACAGATACGCAGTATTTT.

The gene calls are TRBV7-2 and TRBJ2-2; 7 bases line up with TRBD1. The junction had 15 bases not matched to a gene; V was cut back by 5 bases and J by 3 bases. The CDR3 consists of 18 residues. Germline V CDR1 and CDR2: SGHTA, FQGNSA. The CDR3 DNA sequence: TGTGCCAGCAGCGCCATTTCGGACAGGACCGGGCACACCGGGGAGCTGTTTTTT. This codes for CASSAISDRTGHTGELFF.

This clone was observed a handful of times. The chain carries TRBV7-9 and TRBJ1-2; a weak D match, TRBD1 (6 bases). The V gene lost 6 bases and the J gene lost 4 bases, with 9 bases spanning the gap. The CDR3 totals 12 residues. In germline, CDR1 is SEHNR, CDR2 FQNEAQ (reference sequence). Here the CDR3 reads CASSGQIYGYTF. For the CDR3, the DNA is TGTGCCAGCAGTGGACAGATCTATGGCTACACCTTC.

Written as DNA, the CDR3 is TGTGCCAGCAGCTTCTCTAATCCGCCCTCCTACGAGCAGTACTTC. This sequence encodes CASSFSNPPSYEQYF. This chain uses TRBV5-6 with TRBJ2-7; no definite D call. The CDR3 length is 15 residues. With 2 bases removed from V and 0 bases from J, the gap between germline ends came to 12 bases. CDR1 and CDR2 from the germline V gene are SGHDT and YYEEEE.

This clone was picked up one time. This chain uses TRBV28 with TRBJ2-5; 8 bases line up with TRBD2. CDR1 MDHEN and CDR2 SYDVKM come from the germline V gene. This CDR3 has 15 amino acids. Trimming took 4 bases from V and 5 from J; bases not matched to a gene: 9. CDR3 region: CASSSHSGEEETQYF. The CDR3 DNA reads TGTGCCAGCAGTTCTCATAGCGGGGAAGAGGAGACCCAGTACTTC.

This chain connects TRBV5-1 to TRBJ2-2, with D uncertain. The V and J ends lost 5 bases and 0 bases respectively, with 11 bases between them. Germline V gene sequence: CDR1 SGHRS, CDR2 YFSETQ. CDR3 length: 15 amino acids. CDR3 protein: CASRFQEANTGELFF. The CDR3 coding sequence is TGCGCCAGCAGGTTCCAGGAAGCGAACACCGGGGAGCTGTTTTTT.

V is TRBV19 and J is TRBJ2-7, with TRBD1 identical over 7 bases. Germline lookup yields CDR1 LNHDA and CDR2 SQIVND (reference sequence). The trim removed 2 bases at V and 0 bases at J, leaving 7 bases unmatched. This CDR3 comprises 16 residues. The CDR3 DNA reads TGTGCCAGTAGTATATCCCCCGGGACAGCCTCCTACGAGCAGTACTTC. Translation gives CASSISPGTASYEQYF.